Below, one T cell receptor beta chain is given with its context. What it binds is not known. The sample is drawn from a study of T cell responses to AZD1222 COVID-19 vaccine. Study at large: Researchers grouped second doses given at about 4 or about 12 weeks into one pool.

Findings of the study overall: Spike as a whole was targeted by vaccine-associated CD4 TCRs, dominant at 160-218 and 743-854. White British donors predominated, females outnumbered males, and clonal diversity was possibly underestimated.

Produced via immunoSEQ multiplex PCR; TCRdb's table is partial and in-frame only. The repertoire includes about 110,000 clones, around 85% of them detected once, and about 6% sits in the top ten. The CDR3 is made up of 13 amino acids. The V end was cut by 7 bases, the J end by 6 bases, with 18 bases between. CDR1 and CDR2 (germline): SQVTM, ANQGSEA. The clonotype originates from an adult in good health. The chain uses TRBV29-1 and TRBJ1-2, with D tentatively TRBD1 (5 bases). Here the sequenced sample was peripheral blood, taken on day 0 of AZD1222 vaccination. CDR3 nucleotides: TGCAGCGCTAGGGGCGGGGCGGCGGATGGCTACACCTTC. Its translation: CSARGGAADGYTF.